The 19 T cell receptor beta chains reported below all come from one sample, sequenced in a study of vaccination and CD4 T cells after COVID-19. Treatment denoted: approximately 9-day PBMC culture with coronavirus spike peptide pools or control peptides (ViraFEST assay). The Oncomine TCR Beta short-read assay sequenced DNA from cultured CD4+ T cells. TCRdb fed the PCR reads into MiXCR, producing one record per CDR3 protein. Of 20,000 to 25,000 distinct CDR3 sequences in the sample, about 51% were seen once. The antigens of these receptors remain unknown. The sample consisted of CD4+ T cells from blood, cultured in vitro. Source of these receptors: a human donor who had recovered from COVID-19.

The chain uses TRBV7-8 and TRBJ2-5; 8 nucleotides align to TRBD2. CDR1 is SGHVS and CDR2 is FQNEAQ in the germline V gene. This CDR3 spans 18 amino acids. J lost 3 bases, V lost 1 base, and 13 bases had no gene match. The CDR3 reads CASSLGGSGKPPEETQYF. For the CDR3, the DNA is TGTGCCAGCAGCTTAGGGGGTAGCGGGAAGCCCCCAGAAGAGACCCAGTACTTC.

The V call is TRBV6-5, the J call TRBJ1-1; D perhaps matches TRBD1 (5 bases). This CDR3 spans 14 amino acids. Per germline, CDR1 MNHEY and CDR2 SVGAGI. Between the trimmed V and J ends, which lost 0 bases and 7 bases, there was a span of 12 bases. The CDR3 region is CASSYSLGDSEAFF. Here the CDR3 DNA reads TGTGCCAGCAGTTACTCGTTGGGCGACAGTGAAGCTTTCTTT.

This clonotype was detected only a few times. The rearrangement links TRBV10-1 to TRBJ1-1; D ambiguous. Trimming stripped 6 bases from V and 0 bases from J, with 8 bases between. The CDR3 is 13 amino acids. Germline V lookup: CDR1 WNHNN, CDR2 SYGVQD (reference sequence). The CDR3 spells CASSRDLNTEAFF. The CDR3 bases are TGCGCCAGCAGCCGAGATTTGAACACTGAAGCTTTCTTT.

V usage is TRBV11-3 and J usage is TRBJ2-1; the D is unclear. V lost 3 bases to trimming and J lost 5 bases, with 14 bases between them. This CDR3 is built from 15 residues. CDR1 is SGHNT and CDR2 is YENEEA in the germline V gene. The CDR3 coding sequence is TGTGCCAGCAGCTTGGCCCGGGTCCCCCACAATGAGCAGTTCTTC. Its protein product is CASSLARVPHNEQFF.

The rearrangement joins TRBV14 to TRBJ2-5; 7 positions agree with TRBD2. The germline gives CDR1 SGHDN, CDR2 FVKESK. The CDR3 contains 13 residues. After removal of 5 bases from V and 5 bases from J, the junction contained 5 bases not matched to a gene. CDR3 loop: CASSGGRGETQYF. The CDR3 region has the DNA TGTGCCAGCAGCGGCGGGAGAGGGGAGACCCAGTACTTC. The variable domain in full, with the rest retrieved from reference TRBV14 and TRBJ2-5, is EAGVTQFPSHSVIEKGQTVTLRCDPISGHDNLYWYRRVMGKEIKFLLHFVKESKQDESGMPNNRFLAERTGGTYSTLKVQPAELEDSGVYFCASSGGRGETQYFGPGTRLLVL.

The chain employs TRBV20-1 and TRBJ1-1; TRBD1 might be the D (6 bases). Trimming removed 0 bases from V and 4 bases from J, with 12 bases in between. CDR1 is DFQATT and CDR2 is SNEGSKA in the germline V gene (reference sequence). CDR3 size: 14 residues. Here the CDR3 reads CSAREGGSGTEAFF. The CDR3 nucleotides read TGCAGTGCTAGAGAAGGGGGGTCGGGCACTGAAGCTTTCTTT.

This clonotype was observed a handful of times. V is TRBV6-1 and J is TRBJ1-6; D not certain. The germline CDR1 and CDR2 sequences are MNHNS and SASEGT. There are 12 residues in the CDR3. V lost 5 bases, J lost 10 bases, and 9 bases lay in between. The CDR3 loop reads CASSTFRSPLHF. The CDR3 region has the DNA TGTGCCAGCAGTACCTTTCGGTCACCCCTCCACTTT.

V and J are TRBV19 and TRBJ2-5, with D perhaps TRBD1 (5 bases). Germline CDR1 and CDR2: LNHDA and SQIVND (reference sequence). The CDR3 covers 13 residues. Trimming stripped 5 bases from V and 5 bases from J, with 12 bases between. The CDR3 here is CASSPLAGETQYF. The DNA of the CDR3 is TGTGCCAGTAGTCCTCTTGCAGGGGAGACCCAGTACTTC. Full variable domain (missing parts from reference TRBV19 and TRBJ2-5): DGGITQSPKYLFRKEGQNVTLSCEQNLNHDAMYWYRQDPGQGLRLIYYSQIVNDFQKGDIAEGYSVSREKKESFPLTVTSAQKNPTAFYLCASSPLAGETQYFGPGTRLLVL.

The chain carries TRBV6-1 and TRBJ2-3, with 11 bases fitting TRBD2. The CDR3 totals 15 residues. CDR1 and CDR2 (germline): MNHNS, SASEGT. The trim removed 5 bases at V and 6 bases at J, leaving 7 bases unmatched. CDR3 bases: TGTGCCAGCAGTCCTATAGCGGGGGGGATTGATACGCAGTATTTT. It translates to CASSPIAGGIDTQYF.

The CDR3 loop is CASSQSFAYEQYF. In DNA form, the CDR3 reads TGTGCCAGCAGCCAATCCTTCGCCTACGAGCAGTACTTC. The chain joins TRBV14 to TRBJ2-7; unclear D gene. CDR1 and CDR2 (germline): SGHDN, FVKESK. Trimming took off 2 bases at V and 2 bases at J, with 7 bases between the two ends. The CDR3 consists of 13 residues.

This clonotype has a handful of counts. This chain joins TRBV6-1 and TRBJ2-3; TRBD2 matches at 12 bases. J gave up 4 bases and V 4 bases, and 3 bases lay outside the gene matches. Germline CDR1 MNHNS, CDR2 SASEGT. CDR3 length: 15 residues. CDR3 in amino acids: CASSVLAGGSDTQYF. Written as DNA, the CDR3 is TGTGCCAGCAGTGTGCTAGCGGGAGGGTCAGATACGCAGTATTTT.

This clonotype was picked up a small number of times. This chain joins TRBV30 and TRBJ1-5, with TRBD1 identical over 10 bases. With 7 bases clipped from V and 6 bases from J, the junction kept 6 bases outside the gene matches. In germline, CDR1 is GTSNPN, CDR2 SVGIG (reference sequence). The CDR3 spans 13 residues. The chain's CDR3 is CALRQGAGQPQHF. CDR3 DNA sequence: TGTGCCTTAAGACAGGGGGCAGGTCAGCCCCAGCATTTT.

This sequence joins TRBV28 and TRBJ1-5, with 9 bases that match TRBD1. Germline V gene data show CDR1 as MDHEN and CDR2 as SYDVKM. Trimming removed 4 bases from V and 7 bases from J; junction bases left unmatched: 5. The CDR3 runs 14 residues. The CDR3 protein is CASSSGQGRQPQHF. Written as DNA, the CDR3 is TGTGCCAGCAGTTCGGGACAGGGAAGGCAGCCCCAGCATTTT.

The chain has TRBV6-1 and TRBJ1-2, with 9 bases fitting TRBD1. J lost 3 bases, V lost 8 bases, and 7 bases had no gene match. Looked up from germline, CDR1 is MNHNS and CDR2 is SASEGT. The CDR3 covers 14 residues. The DNA for the CDR3 is TGTGCCAGCTCCGGGACAGGGAGCGACTATGGCTACACCTTC. It translates to CASSGTGSDYGYTF.

CDR3 region: CASSPDRNSGANVLTF. CDR3 coding DNA: TGCGCCAGCAGCCCGGACAGGAACTCTGGGGCCAACGTCCTGACTTTC. The rearrangement uses TRBV5-1 and TRBJ2-6, with 7 bases matching TRBD1. CDR3 length: 16 amino acids. With 4 bases clipped from V and 0 bases from J, the junction kept 4 bases outside the gene matches. CDR1 SGHRS and CDR2 YFSETQ come from the germline V gene.

This clonotype showed up just a few times. This chain connects TRBV20-1 to TRBJ1-1; unclear D gene. The germline V gene has CDR1 DFQATT and CDR2 SNEGSKA (reference sequence). The ends were cut back, 2 bases at V and 0 bases at J, with 7 bases in the middle. The CDR3 is 13 amino acids. CDR3 in amino acids: CSARLGMNTEAFF. The DNA of the CDR3 is TGCAGTGCTAGATTGGGTATGAACACTGAAGCTTTCTTT.

A few counts support this clonotype. This chain links TRBV24-1 with TRBJ2-5; D is tentatively TRBD1 or TRBD2 (5 bases each). The CDR3 runs to 14 residues. Germline lookup yields CDR1 KGHDR and CDR2 SFDVKD. The ends were cut back, 5 bases at V and 3 bases at J, with 12 bases in the middle. The CDR3 DNA follows: TGTGCCACCAGTGCCTGGGACCTTAAAGAGACCCAGTACTTC. Translated: CATSAWDLKETQYF.

V is TRBV19 and J is TRBJ1-5, with D perhaps matching TRBD1 (5 bases). Trimming removed 5 bases at V and 4 bases at J, with 9 bases between. CDR1 and CDR2 from the germline V gene are LNHDA and SQIVND (reference sequence). CDR3 size: 13 residues. The DNA of the CDR3 is TGTGCCAGTAGTCCAGGGATAAATCAGCCCCAGCATTTT. It specifies CASSPGINQPQHF.

This clonotype was counted a few times. This chain joins TRBV15 and TRBJ1-2, with 8 positions matching TRBD1. The CDR3 has 15 residues. Trimming removed 3 bases from V and 6 bases from J; junction bases left unmatched: 9. Looked up from germline, CDR1 is LNHNV and CDR2 is YYDKDF (reference sequence). The CDR3 loop is CATSRSGGVVDGYTF. CDR3 nucleotide sequence: TGTGCCACCAGCAGGTCAGGGGGCGTCGTGGATGGCTACACCTTC. The entire variable domain, with the rest obtained from reference TRBV15 and TRBJ1-2, is as follows: DAMVIQNPRYQVTQFGKPVTLSCSQTLNHNVMYWYQQKSSQAPKLLFHYYDKDFNNEADTPDNFQSRRPNTSFCFLDIRSPGLGDTAMYLCATSRSGGVVDGYTFGSGTRLTVV.